This is a list of T cell receptor beta chains from one sample in a study of OX40 agonist ivuxolimab in advanced cancers. Profiling relied on immunoSEQ multiplex PCR, and the TCRdb table lists in-frame clones only, not all of them. The sample holds roughly 25,000 clones; around nine tenths are singletons and the top ten take 8.5% to 10%. The input for sequencing was CD4+ or CD8+ T cells sorted from blood, taken in a trial of the OX40 agonist ivuxolimab. The receptors originated from an adult with an advanced solid tumor such as melanoma, head and neck, liver or kidney cancer. Each CDR3 is given with its conserved first and last residue. The D gene is left open where the match is weak. Clone size is shown for a subset of rows, as once, few, many or a class of expanded clone.

-	TRBV27	TRBJ2-5	-	CASSHDPETQYF	TGTGCCAGCAGTCATGACCCAGAGACCCAGTACTTC
-	TRBV28	TRBJ1-1	-	CASSSPLGRGTEAFF	TGTGCCAGCAGTTCCCCACTGGGGCGCGGGACTGAAGCTTTCTTT
-	TRBV4-2	TRBJ2-3	-	CASSQDASPSTDTQYF	TGTGCCAGCAGCCAAGATGCGAGTCCGAGCACAGATACGCAGTATTTT
-	TRBV11-3	TRBJ2-1	-	CASRSLAFEQFF	TGTGCCAGCAGAAGTCTGGCGTTTGAGCAGTTCTTC
TRBD2	TRBV7-2	TRBJ2-7	-	CASSRDGLALSQQYF	TGTGCCAGCAGTCGAGATGGACTAGCTCTGAGCCAGCAGTACTTC
TRBD1	TRBV25-1	TRBJ2-5	-	CASSEGQGTWETQYF	TGTGCCAGCAGTGAGGGACAGGGGACTTGGGAGACCCAGTACTTC
-	TRBV18	TRBJ1-2	-	CASSPRDGYGYTF	TGTGCCAGCTCACCACGCGACGGCTATGGCTACACCTTC
-	TRBV7-9	TRBJ1-1	-	CASSLEGGKSEAFF	TGTGCCAGCAGCTTAGAGGGGGGAAAGAGTGAAGCTTTCTTT
-	TRBV29-1	TRBJ2-6	-	CSASGVPGANVLTF	TGCAGCGCCTCGGGGGTCCCGGGGGCCAACGTCCTGACTTTC
-	TRBV29-1	TRBJ1-2	-	CSVDRGPGYTF	TGCAGCGTTGACCGAGGGCCTGGCTACACCTTC
TRBD2	TRBV7-9	TRBJ2-7	few	CASIPLPLAGGSYEQYF	TGTGCCAGCATCCCCCTCCCCCTAGCGGGAGGCTCCTACGAGCAGTACTTC
TRBD2	TRBV5-1	TRBJ2-7	-	CASSPGQGGAYEQYF	TGCGCCAGCAGCCCCGGGCAGGGAGGGGCCTACGAGCAGTACTTC
-	TRBV7-2	TRBJ1-1	-	CASSLALSSSEAFF	TGTGCCAGCAGCTTAGCGCTGTCGAGCTCTGAAGCTTTCTTT
TRBD1	TRBV4-2	TRBJ2-7	-	CASSRETGTGFDEQYF	TGTGCCAGCAGCCGAGAGACCGGGACAGGTTTCGACGAGCAGTACTTC
-	TRBV30	TRBJ1-5	-	CAWSVQGMLRPQHF	TGTGCCTGGAGTGTACAGGGAATGCTGCGGCCCCAGCATTTT
-	TRBV6-5	TRBJ1-1	-	CASTSHRSGGTEAFF	TGTGCCAGCACCTCCCACAGGTCGGGCGGCACTGAAGCTTTCTTT
-	TRBV5-1	TRBJ2-7	-	CASSLDRATTYEQYF	TGCGCCAGCAGCTTGGACAGGGCCACAACCTACGAGCAGTACTTC
-	TRBV11-3	TRBJ2-7	-	CASSLLGAGHEQYF	TGTGCCAGCAGCTTGCTCGGGGCCGGCCACGAGCAGTACTTC
TRBD1	TRBV27	TRBJ2-6	-	CATLPGTGTISGANVLTF	TGTGCCACCCTCCCGGGGACAGGGACAATCTCTGGGGCCAACGTCCTGACTTTC
TRBD1	TRBV7-7	TRBJ2-5	-	CASSSAGQGFGTQYF	TGTGCCAGCAGCTCCGCCGGACAGGGGTTCGGGACCCAGTACTTC
-	TRBV2	TRBJ2-7	few	CASNNGISYEQYF	TGTGCCAGCAACAACGGAATTTCCTACGAGCAGTACTTC
TRBD1	TRBV5-1	TRBJ1-5	-	CASSPFVPEDRGDQPQHF	TGCGCCAGCAGCCCCTTTGTCCCGGAAGACAGGGGGGATCAGCCCCAGCATTTT
TRBD2	TRBV5-1	TRBJ2-7	-	CASSNLAGAYEQYF	TGCGCCAGCAGCAACCTAGCGGGAGCGTACGAGCAGTACTTC
TRBD2	TRBV6-5	TRBJ2-3	once	CASSSSGATLTDTQYF	TGTGCCAGCAGTTCGAGCGGGGCCACTCTCACAGATACGCAGTATTTT
-	TRBV18	TRBJ1-2	once	CASSPAGNTPIGYTF	TGTGCCAGCTCACCAGCAGGGAATACTCCTATTGGCTACACCTTC
TRBD2	TRBV7-9	TRBJ2-1	-	CASSLALAGAYNEQFF	TGTGCCAGCAGCTTAGCGCTAGCGGGAGCCTACAATGAGCAGTTCTTC
TRBD1	TRBV5-1	TRBJ2-2	-	CASSLNRGTGELFF	TGCGCCAGCAGCTTAAACAGGGGGACCGGGGAGCTGTTTTTT